The entry below describes one T cell receptor beta chain. Different DNA sequences within this sample yield the same CDR3. This entry comes from a study of cytomegalovirus exposure and HLA in healthy donors. Using immunoSEQ multiplex PCR, the repertoire was profiled, and TCRdb retains in-frame clones only, with some absent. The repertoire holds hundreds of thousands of clones, approximately 90% seen once, with less than 3% in the top ten. In germline, CDR1 is SGHAT, CDR2 FQNNGV. Losses at the gene ends were 3 bases for V and 2 bases for J; bases not matched to a gene: 4. This CDR3 has 14 amino acids. V gene TRBV11-2 combines with J gene TRBJ2-7; 7 nucleotides agree with TRBD2. The TCR sequence derives from a man between 18 and 29 years old in good health and CMV-seronegative. Sequencing input: PBMCs. The CDR3 loop is CASSLGAGPYEQYF. The CDR3, as DNA: TGTGCCAGCAGCTTGGGAGCGGGACCCTACGAGCAGTACTTC.